The following is a T cell receptor (beta chain) sequence with its context. It lacks a known antigen. No base quality values were provided; no much bigger clone lies one nucleotide off. The source of the sample is a study of blood T cell repertoires in COVID-19 (TCRdb year 2020). As for the study more broadly: Collaborator samples came from the United States, Italy and Spain and covered acute and convalescent phases of COVID-19. Subjects who had been exposed to COVID-19, were actively infected with it, or had recovered from it provided the deeply sampled blood TCRbeta repertoires that made up the dataset. Where HLA class I and class II types were available, the types were taken from metadata supplied by the sample provider, not from assay-based typing. The samples were drawn from two sources: the first 160 participants of the ongoing ImmuneRACE study, and fewer than 1,500 subjects contributed by 6 global collaborators. Nearly every sample came with metadata listing a de-identified subject ID, COVID-19 status, age in years and sex. A freely available public database, intended as a resource for researchers studying the immune response to SARS-CoV-2, is where the repertoires were released. The prospective study material was composed of cDNA or gDNA derived from T cells, B-cell-depleted T cells, or PBMCs.

The CDR3 starts with the cysteine, ends with the phenylalanine, and has 17 residues. Only the CDR3 region is kept as DNA, spanning 51 bases read in frame from base 1. The germline V gene provides CDR1 ENHRY and CDR2 SYGVKD. V loses 8 bases at its end and J loses 4 bases; junction bases beyond the gene matches: 15. Paper-wide results and their limitations: The amount of clinical and demographic metadata varied by source and participant and was provided uncurated.

TCRbeta CDR3 regions were amplified from genomic DNA using the immunoSEQ Assay, a bias-controlled multiplex PCR. The study's own analysis went as follows. The number of nucleated cells in each sample was estimated by amplification of reference gene primers within the assay. To quantify the absolute abundance of each unique TCRbeta CDR3 rearrangement, sequence reads were collapsed and filtered. For each sample, productive Simpson clonality was calculated by taking the square root of Simpson's diversity index across productive rearrangements. This is the immuneACCESS table as TCRdb keeps it, with only in-frame sequences that have V and J called. A part of the clones is gone; compared with another copy, unresolved V genes explain less than half, and the rest is unexplained. V and J calls and clone size are copied from that table; D and trimming were computed from the DNA. Recorded for this sample are some 350,000 clones; 80% to 90% of them occurred a single time. The ten biggest clones cover 1% of the sample.

Participants in the prospective study were enrolled through a virtual design, were aged roughly 18 to 90 years, and lived in fewer than 30 United States geographic areas. To assign participants to cohorts, the prospective study relied on clinical history that participants themselves reported in a screening survey and a study questionnaire. Recovered participants in ImmuneRACE Cohort 3 were defined by two consecutive negative NP/OP PCR tests, clearance by a healthcare professional, or resolution of symptoms. In the prospective study, mobile phlebotomists collected whole blood, serum and a nasopharyngeal or oropharyngeal swab from each participant. Prospective study participants could optionally give additional blood draws and questionnaires over an approximately two-month period. Before DNA extraction, blood samples from the prospective study were shipped at room temperature or frozen.

The sequence came from a man between 18 and 29 years old who had recovered from COVID-19. Sample: PBMCs or T cells enriched from blood (not recorded which). This chain joins TRBV10-3 to TRBJ2-2; 8 nucleotides in the junction match TRBD1. The CDR3 region reads CAIGRQAGGAGTGELFF. The sequenced DNA: TGTGCCATCGGGCGACAAGCAGGGGGCGCGGGCACCGGGGAGCTGTTTTTT.